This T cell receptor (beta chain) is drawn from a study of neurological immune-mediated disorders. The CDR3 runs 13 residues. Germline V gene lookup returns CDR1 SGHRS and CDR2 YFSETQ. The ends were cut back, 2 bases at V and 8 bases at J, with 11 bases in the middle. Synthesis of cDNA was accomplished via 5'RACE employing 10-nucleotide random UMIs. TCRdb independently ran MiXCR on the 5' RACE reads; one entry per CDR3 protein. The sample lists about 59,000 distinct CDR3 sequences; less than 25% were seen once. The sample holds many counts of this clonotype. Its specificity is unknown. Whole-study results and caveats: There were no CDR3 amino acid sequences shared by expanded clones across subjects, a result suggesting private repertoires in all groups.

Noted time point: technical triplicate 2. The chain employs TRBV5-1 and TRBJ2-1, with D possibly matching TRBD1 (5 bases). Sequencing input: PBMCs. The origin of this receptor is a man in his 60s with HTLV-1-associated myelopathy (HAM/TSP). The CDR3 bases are TGCGCCAGCAGCTTCCAGGGAACGGATGAGCAGTTCTTC. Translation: CASSFQGTDEQFF. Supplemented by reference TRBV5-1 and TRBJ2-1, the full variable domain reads KAGVTQTPRYLIKTRGQQVTLSCSPISGHRSVSWYQQTPGQGLQFLFEYFSETQRNKGNFPGRFSGRQFSNSRSEMNVSTLELGDSALYLCASSFQGTDEQFFGPGTRLTVL.